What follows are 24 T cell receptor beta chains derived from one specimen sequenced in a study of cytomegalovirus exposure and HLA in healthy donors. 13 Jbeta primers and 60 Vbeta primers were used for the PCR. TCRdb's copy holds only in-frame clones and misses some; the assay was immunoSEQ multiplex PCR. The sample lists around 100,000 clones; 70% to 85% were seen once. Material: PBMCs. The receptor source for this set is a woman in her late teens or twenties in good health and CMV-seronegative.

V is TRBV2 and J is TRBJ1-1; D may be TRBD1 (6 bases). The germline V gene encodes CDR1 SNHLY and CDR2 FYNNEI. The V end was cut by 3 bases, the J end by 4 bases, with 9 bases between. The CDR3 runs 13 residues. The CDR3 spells CASSDQGITEAFF. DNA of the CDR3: TGTGCCAGCAGTGATCAGGGGATCACTGAAGCTTTCTTT.

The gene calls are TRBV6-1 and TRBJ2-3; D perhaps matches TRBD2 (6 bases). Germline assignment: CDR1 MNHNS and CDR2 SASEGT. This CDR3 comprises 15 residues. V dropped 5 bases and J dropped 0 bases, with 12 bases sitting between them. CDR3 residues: CASSPLTSSTDTQYF. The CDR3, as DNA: TGTGCCAGCAGTCCCCTCACTAGCAGCACAGATACGCAGTATTTT.

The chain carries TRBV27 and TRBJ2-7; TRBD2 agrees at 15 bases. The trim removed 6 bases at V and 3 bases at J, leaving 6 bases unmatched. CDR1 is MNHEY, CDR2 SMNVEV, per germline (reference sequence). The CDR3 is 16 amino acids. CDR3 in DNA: TGTGCCAGCAGCGGACTAGCGGGAGGGCCGGTCTACGAGCAGTACTTC. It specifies CASSGLAGGPVYEQYF.

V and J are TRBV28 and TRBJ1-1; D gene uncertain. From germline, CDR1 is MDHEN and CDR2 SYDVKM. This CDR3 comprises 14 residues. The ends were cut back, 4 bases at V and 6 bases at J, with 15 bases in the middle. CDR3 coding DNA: TGTGCCAGCAGTTATCGGAGGTTGGACGCTGAAGCTTTCTTT. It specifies CASSYRRLDAEAFF.

The CDR3 here is CASSAWQVQPQHF. In DNA form, the CDR3 reads TGTGCCAGTAGTGCCTGGCAAGTGCAGCCCCAGCATTTT. V usage is TRBV19 and J usage is TRBJ1-5, with no clear D. The ends were cut back, 5 bases at V and 7 bases at J, with 12 bases in the middle. CDR3 length equals 13 residues. Per the germline V gene, CDR1 is LNHDA and CDR2 is SQIVND (reference sequence).

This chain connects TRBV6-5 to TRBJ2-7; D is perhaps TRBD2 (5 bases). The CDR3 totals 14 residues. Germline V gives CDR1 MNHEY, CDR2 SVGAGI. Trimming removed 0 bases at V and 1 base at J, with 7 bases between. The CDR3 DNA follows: TGTGCCAGCAGTTACTCGAGGGAGTCCTACGAGCAGTACGTC. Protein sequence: CASSYSRESYEQYV.

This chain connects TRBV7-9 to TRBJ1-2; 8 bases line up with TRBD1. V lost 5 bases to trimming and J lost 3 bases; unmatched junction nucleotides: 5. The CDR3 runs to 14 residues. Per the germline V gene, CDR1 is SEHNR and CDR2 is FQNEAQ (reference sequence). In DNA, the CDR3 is TGTGCCAGCAGCCCAGGGGGCGGGGACTATGGCTACACCTTC. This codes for CASSPGGGDYGYTF.

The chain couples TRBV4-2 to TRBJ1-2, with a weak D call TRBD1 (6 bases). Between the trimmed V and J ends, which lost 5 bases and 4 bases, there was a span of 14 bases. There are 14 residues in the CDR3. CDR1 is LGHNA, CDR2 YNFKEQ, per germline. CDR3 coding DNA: TGTGCCAGCAGCGGGGGGGACATAAGCTATGGCTACACCTTC. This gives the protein CASSGGDISYGYTF.

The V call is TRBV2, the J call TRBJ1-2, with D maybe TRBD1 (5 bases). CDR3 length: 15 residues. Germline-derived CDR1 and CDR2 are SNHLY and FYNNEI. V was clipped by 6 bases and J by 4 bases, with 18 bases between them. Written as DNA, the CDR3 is TGTGCCAGCAGAGCACGCGACAGCTTAGCCTATGGCTACACCTTC. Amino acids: CASRARDSLAYGYTF.

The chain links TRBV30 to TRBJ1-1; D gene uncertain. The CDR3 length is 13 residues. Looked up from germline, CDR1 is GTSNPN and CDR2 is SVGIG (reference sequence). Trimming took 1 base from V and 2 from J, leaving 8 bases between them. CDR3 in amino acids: CAWSGLVNTEAFF. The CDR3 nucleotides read TGTGCCTGGAGTGGGCTGGTAAACACTGAAGCTTTCTTT.

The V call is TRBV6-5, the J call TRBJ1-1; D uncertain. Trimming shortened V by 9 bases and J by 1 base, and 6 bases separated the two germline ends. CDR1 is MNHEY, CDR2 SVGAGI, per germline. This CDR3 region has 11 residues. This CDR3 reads CASWQNTEAFF. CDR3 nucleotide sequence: TGTGCCAGTTGGCAGAACACTGAAGCTTTCTTT.

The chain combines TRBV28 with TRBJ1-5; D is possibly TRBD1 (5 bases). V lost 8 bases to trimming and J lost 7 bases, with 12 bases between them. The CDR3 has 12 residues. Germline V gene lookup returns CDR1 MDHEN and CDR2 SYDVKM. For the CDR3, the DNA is TGTGCCAGCTATCGGGGGGAACAGCCCCAGCATTTT. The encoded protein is CASYRGEQPQHF.

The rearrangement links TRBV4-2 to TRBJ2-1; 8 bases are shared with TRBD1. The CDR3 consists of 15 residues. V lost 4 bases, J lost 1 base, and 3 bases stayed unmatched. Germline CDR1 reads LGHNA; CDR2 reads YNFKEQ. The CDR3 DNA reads TGTGCCAGCAGCCTCGGACAGGGATCCTACAATGAGCAGTTCTTC. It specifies CASSLGQGSYNEQFF.

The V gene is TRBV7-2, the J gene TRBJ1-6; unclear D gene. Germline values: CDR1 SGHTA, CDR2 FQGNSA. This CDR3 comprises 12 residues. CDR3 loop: CAGSSYNSPLHF. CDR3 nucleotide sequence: TGTGCAGGGAGCTCCTATAATTCACCCCTCCACTTT.

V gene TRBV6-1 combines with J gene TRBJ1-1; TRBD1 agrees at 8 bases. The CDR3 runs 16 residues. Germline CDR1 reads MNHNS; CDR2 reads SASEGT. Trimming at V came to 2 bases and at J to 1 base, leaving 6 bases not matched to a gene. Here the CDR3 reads CASSEIRDRTNTEAFF. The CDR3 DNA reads TGTGCCAGCAGTGAAATCAGGGACAGGACGAACACTGAAGCTTTCTTT.

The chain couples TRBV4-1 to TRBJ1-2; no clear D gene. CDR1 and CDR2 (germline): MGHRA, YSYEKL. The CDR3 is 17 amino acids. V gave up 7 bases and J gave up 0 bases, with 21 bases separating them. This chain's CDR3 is CASIPRILGAPNYGYTF. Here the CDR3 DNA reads TGCGCCAGCATACCAAGAATCTTGGGAGCCCCTAACTATGGCTACACCTTC.

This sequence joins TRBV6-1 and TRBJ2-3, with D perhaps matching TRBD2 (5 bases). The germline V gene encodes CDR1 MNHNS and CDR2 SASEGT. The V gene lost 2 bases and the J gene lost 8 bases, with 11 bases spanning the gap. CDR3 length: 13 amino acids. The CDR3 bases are TGTGCCAGCAGTGAACAGTCCGAGGGTACGCAGTATTTT. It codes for CASSEQSEGTQYF.

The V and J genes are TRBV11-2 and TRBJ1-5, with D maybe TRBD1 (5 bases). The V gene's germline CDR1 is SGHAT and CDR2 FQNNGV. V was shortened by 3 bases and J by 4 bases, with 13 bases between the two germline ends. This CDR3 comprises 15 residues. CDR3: CASSLGGTENQPQHF. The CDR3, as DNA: TGTGCCAGCAGCTTGGGCGGGACGGAGAATCAGCCCCAGCATTTT.

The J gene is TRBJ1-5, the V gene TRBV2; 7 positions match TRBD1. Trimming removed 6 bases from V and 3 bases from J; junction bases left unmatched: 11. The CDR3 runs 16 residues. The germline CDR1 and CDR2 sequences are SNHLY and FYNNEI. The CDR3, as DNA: TGTGCCAGCAGGCCAAGTACAGGGGTACCCAATCAGCCCCAGCATTTT. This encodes CASRPSTGVPNQPQHF.

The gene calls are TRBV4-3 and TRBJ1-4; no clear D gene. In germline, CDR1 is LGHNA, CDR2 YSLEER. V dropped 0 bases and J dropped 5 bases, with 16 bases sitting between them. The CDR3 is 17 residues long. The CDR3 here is CASSQDLTRGYNEKLFF. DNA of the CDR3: TGCGCCAGCAGCCAAGATCTTACCCGAGGGTACAATGAAAAACTGTTTTTT.

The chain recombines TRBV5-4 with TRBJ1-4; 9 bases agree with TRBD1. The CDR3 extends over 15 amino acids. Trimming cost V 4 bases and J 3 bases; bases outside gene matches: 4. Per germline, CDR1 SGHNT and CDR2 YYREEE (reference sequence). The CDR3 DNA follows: TGTGCCAGCAGCGCCCGGACAGGGGCTAATGAAAAACTGTTTTTT. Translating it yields CASSARTGANEKLFF.

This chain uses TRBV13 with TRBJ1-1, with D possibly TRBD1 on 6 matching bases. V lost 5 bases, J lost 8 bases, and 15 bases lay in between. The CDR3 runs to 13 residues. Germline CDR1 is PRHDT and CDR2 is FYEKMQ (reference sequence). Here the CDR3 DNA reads TGTGCCAGCAGCCCATGGGACATGTCAGAAGCTTTCTTT. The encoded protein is CASSPWDMSEAFF. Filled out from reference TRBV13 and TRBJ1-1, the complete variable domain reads AAGVIQSPRHLIKEKRETATLKCYPIPRHDTVYWYQQGPGQDPQFLISFYEKMQSDKGSIPDRFSAQQFSDYHSELNMSSLELGDSALYFCASSPWDMSEAFFGQGTRLTVV.

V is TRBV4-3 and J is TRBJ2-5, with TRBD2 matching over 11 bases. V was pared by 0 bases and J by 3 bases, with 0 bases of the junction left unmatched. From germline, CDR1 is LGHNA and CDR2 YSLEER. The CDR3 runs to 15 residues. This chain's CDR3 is CASSQETSGEETQYF. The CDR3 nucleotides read TGCGCCAGCAGCCAAGAGACTAGCGGGGAAGAGACCCAGTACTTC.

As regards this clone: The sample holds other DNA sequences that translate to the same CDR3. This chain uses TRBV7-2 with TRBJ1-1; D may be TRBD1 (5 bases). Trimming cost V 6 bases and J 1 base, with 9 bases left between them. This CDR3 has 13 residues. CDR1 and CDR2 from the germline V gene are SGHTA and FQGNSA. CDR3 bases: TGTGCCAGCAGTACCCAGGGGAACACTGAAGCTTTCTTT. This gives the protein CASSTQGNTEAFF. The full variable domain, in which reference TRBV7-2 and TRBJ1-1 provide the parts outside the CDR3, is GAGVSQSPSNKVTEKGKDVELRCDPISGHTALYWYRQSLGQGLEFLIYFQGNSAPDKSGLPSDRFSAERTGGSVSTLTIQRTQQEDSAVYLCASSTQGNTEAFFGQGTRLTVV.